This TCR beta chain is from a study of blood T cell repertoires in COVID-19 (TCRdb year 2020). Some background on the complete study: The collaborator samples originated in the United States, Italy and Spain and spanned the acute and convalescent phases of COVID-19. HLA class I and class II types, where available, came from metadata supplied by the sample provider rather than from assay-based typing. The material from the prospective study consisted of cDNA or gDNA derived from T cells, B-cell-depleted T cells, or PBMCs. Deeply sampled blood TCRbeta repertoires from subjects exposed to, actively infected with, or recovered from COVID-19 were included in the dataset. Samples were obtained from the ongoing ImmuneRACE study (first 160 participants) and from about 1,300 subjects provided by 6 global collaborators. A de-identified subject ID, COVID-19 status, age in years and sex were almost always included in the sample metadata. The repertoires were released in a freely available public database meant as a resource for research on the immune response to SARS-CoV-2. On the study overall, not on this receptor specifically: Clinical and demographic metadata were provided uncurated, with the amount varying by source and participant.

The immunoSEQ Assay, a bias-controlled multiplex PCR, was used to amplify TCRbeta CDR3 regions from genomic DNA. On the study's bioinformatics: Within the assay, amplification of reference gene primers was used to estimate how many nucleated cells each sample contained. Sequence reads were collapsed and filtered to measure the absolute abundance of every unique TCRbeta CDR3 rearrangement. Productive Simpson clonality was computed per sample as the square root of Simpson's diversity index over productive rearrangements. Not all clones reach the TCRdb copy of this immuneACCESS table, which keeps in-frame sequences only. Checked studies attribute under half of the gap to unresolved V genes and leave the rest unexplained. That table gives V, J and clone size, and the DNA gave D and trimming. This sample comprises around 330,000 clones, 85% of them detected only once. Together, the top ten hold 1.9% of the sample.

In the prospective study, participants were about 18 to 89 years old, resided in about two dozen geographic areas of the United States, and were enrolled through a virtual design. Cohort assignment in the prospective study relied on participant-reported clinical history from a screening survey and a study questionnaire. Exposed participants had been in contact with someone with a PCR-confirmed or clinician-diagnosed COVID-19 case within 2 weeks of study entry. Each participant in the prospective study had whole blood, serum and a nasopharyngeal or oropharyngeal swab collected by mobile phlebotomists. Additional blood draws and questionnaires over an approximately two-month period could optionally be provided by prospective study participants. Before DNA extraction, prospective study blood samples were shipped either frozen or at room temperature. The germline V gene gives CDR1 as SNHLY and CDR2 as FYNNEI. From the cysteine up to the phenylalanine, the CDR3 has a length of 13 residues. Just the 39-base CDR3 DNA is kept, in frame starting at base 1. V is clipped by 8 bases and J by 7 bases, and the sequence between their germline boundaries is 15 bases long.

On this clone itself: The antigen it recognizes is unknown. Nothing much larger sits one base from this clone, and base qualities are not available.

The rearranged chain carries TRBV2 and TRBJ2-1, and TRBD2 may be the D gene, going by 6 matching bases. Sequences were obtained from PBMCs or T cells enriched from blood (not recorded which). The sequence derives from a woman aged 30 to 39 who had been exposed to COVID-19. The DNA is as follows: TGTGCCAGCGCTTCGGACTATGTTAATGAGCAGTTCTTC. Translated, it reads CASASDYVNEQFF. The entire variable domain, with the stretches around the CDR3 drawn from the reference TRBV2 and TRBJ2-1 proteins, is EPEVTQTPSHQVTQMGQEVILRCVPISNHLYFYWYRQILGQKVEFLVSFYNNEISEKSEIFDDQFSVERPDGSNFTLKIRSTKLEDSAMYFCASASDYVNEQFFGPGTRLTVL.